These 2 T cell receptor beta chains share one sample of origin, sequenced in a study of shared clonotypes between healthy human individuals. Profiled with immunoSEQ multiplex PCR; TCRdb holds only in-frame clones, not every one. The sample contains a few hundred thousand clones, roughly 91% of which appear only once. The sequenced sample was memory CD8+ T cells sorted from blood. This sample's subset: CD45RO+ cells pooled with CCR7-negative TemRA cells. Every receptor here comes from a man younger than 30 in good health.

The rearrangement joins TRBV27 to TRBJ2-7, with TRBD1 identical over 10 bases. Germline CDR1 and CDR2: MNHEY and SMNVEV (reference sequence). The V segment lost 2 bases and the J segment 5 bases; nucleotides outside the gene matches: 3. The CDR3 totals 14 residues. The CDR3 loop reads CASSLTGQGHEQYF. CDR3 coding DNA: TGTGCCAGCAGTTTAACGGGACAGGGGCACGAGCAGTACTTC.

This clone was detected only a few times. This chain uses TRBV19 with TRBJ2-7, with 9 bases matching TRBD1. V was pared by 9 bases and J by 1 base, with 4 bases of the junction left unmatched. The germline V gene encodes CDR1 LNHDA and CDR2 SQIVND (reference sequence). This CDR3 is 13 amino acids long. The CDR3 here is CASGQGRSYEQYF. CDR3 sequence (DNA): TGTGCCAGCGGACAGGGGAGGTCCTACGAGCAGTACTTC.